This TCR beta chain emerged from a study of lymphopenia after photon versus proton radiotherapy. Study-level findings and limits: Photon-treated patients lost naive T cells and TCR diversity; proton-treated stayed stable. Post-nadir TCR diversity decline inversely tracked overall survival among those who died.

Data came from immunoSEQ multiplex PCR; TCRdb stores just in-frame clones and leaves some out. The repertoire holds about 65,000 clones, with 75% to 90% as singletons. With V trimmed by 1 base and J by 3 bases, 6 bases remained unmatched. The CDR3 runs 18 residues. Germline V gene data show CDR1 as KGHSH and CDR2 as LQKENI. Concerning this clone: Its antigen is unknown.

This receptor was taken from a man older than 75 with esophageal cancer. The chain uses TRBV18 and TRBJ2-3; 14 nucleotides agree with TRBD2. The sequenced sample was peripheral blood, obtained from a patient treated with proton-based radiotherapy. The chain's CDR3 is CASSPQTSGRANTDTQYF. CDR3 in DNA: TGTGCCAGCTCACCACAGACTAGCGGGAGGGCTAATACAGATACGCAGTATTTT.